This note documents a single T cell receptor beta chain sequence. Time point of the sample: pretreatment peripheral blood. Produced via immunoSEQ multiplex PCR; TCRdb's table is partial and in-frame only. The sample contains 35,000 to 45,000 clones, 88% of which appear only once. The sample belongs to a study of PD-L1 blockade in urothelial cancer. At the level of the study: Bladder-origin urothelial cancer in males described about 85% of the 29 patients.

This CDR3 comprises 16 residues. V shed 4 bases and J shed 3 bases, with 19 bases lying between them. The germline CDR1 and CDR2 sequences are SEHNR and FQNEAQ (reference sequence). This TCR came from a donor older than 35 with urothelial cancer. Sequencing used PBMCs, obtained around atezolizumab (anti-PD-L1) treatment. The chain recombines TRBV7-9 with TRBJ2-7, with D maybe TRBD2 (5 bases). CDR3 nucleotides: TGTGCCAGCAGCTCCAGCCTCCCCGGGAAAAACTACGAGCAGTACTTC. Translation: CASSSSLPGKNYEQYF.